Listed below are T cell receptor beta chains from one sample, sequenced in a study of OX40 agonist ivuxolimab in advanced cancers. Clones were read by immunoSEQ multiplex PCR, and TCRdb kept only the in-frame ones, dropping some. Of tens of thousands of clones in the sample, about 90% were seen once. The starting material was CD4+ or CD8+ T cells sorted from blood, obtained in a trial of the OX40 agonist ivuxolimab. These receptors all come from an adult with an advanced solid tumor such as melanoma, head and neck, liver or kidney cancer. Both conserved end residues are part of each CDR3. Fields, in order: J gene, D gene, clone size, V gene, CDR3 DNA, CDR3 protein. The D gene is left open where the match is weak. Clone size is stated in some rows and not others, as once, few, many or a class when expanded.

j_call: TRBJ1-1; d_call: NA; clone_size: NA; v_call: TRBV5-1; cdr3_nt: TGCGCCAGCACCCCGGAGGGGCATTATGGTGAAGCTTTCTTT; cdr3_aa: CASTPEGHYGEAFF
j_call: TRBJ2-7; d_call: TRBD1; clone_size: NA; v_call: TRBV29-1; cdr3_nt: TGCAGCGTGCTACCGGGACAGGGCAACTACGAGCAGTACTTC; cdr3_aa: CSVLPGQGNYEQYF
j_call: TRBJ2-5; d_call: NA; clone_size: NA; v_call: TRBV11-2; cdr3_nt: TGTGCCAGCAGCCCCCCAAGGGAGACCCAGTACTTC; cdr3_aa: CASSPPRETQYF
j_call: TRBJ2-7; d_call: TRBD2; clone_size: NA; v_call: TRBV7-2; cdr3_nt: TGTGCCAGCAGCTTTACCGGGACTAGCGGCTACGAGCAGTACTTC; cdr3_aa: CASSFTGTSGYEQYF
j_call: TRBJ2-3; d_call: NA; clone_size: NA; v_call: TRBV28; cdr3_nt: TGTGCCAGCAGTTCCCTGGACAAGAGATCGCAGTATTTT; cdr3_aa: CASSSLDKRSQYF
j_call: TRBJ1-5; d_call: NA; clone_size: NA; v_call: TRBV10-1; cdr3_nt: TGCGCCAGTGACCCCAGAGGGAGCAATCAGCCCCAGCATTTT; cdr3_aa: CASDPRGSNQPQHF
j_call: TRBJ1-1; d_call: NA; clone_size: NA; v_call: TRBV7-4; cdr3_nt: TGTGCCAGCACCGTGGGGGACGGCACTGAAGCTTTCTTT; cdr3_aa: CASTVGDGTEAFF
j_call: TRBJ2-3; d_call: TRBD2; clone_size: NA; v_call: TRBV4-2; cdr3_nt: TGTGCCAGCAGCCAGCAGGCGGGGGGACGAGGGTACACAGATACGCAGTATTTT; cdr3_aa: CASSQQAGGRGYTDTQYF
j_call: TRBJ2-1; d_call: NA; clone_size: NA; v_call: TRBV6-6; cdr3_nt: TGTGCCAGCGGGCCAAATGAGCAGTTCTTC; cdr3_aa: CASGPNEQFF
j_call: TRBJ1-3; d_call: NA; clone_size: NA; v_call: TRBV9; cdr3_nt: TGTGCCAGCACCGACAGTATTGGAAACACCATATATTTT; cdr3_aa: CASTDSIGNTIYF
j_call: TRBJ2-7; d_call: NA; clone_size: once; v_call: TRBV6-6; cdr3_nt: TGTGCCAGCAGTCACTACAGCTCCTACGAGCAGTACTTC; cdr3_aa: CASSHYSSYEQYF
j_call: TRBJ2-2; d_call: NA; clone_size: NA; v_call: TRBV7-8; cdr3_nt: TGTGCCAGCAGCTTCACTTACACCGGGGAGCTGTTTTTT; cdr3_aa: CASSFTYTGELFF
j_call: TRBJ2-5; d_call: NA; clone_size: NA; v_call: TRBV7-2; cdr3_nt: TGTGCCAGCAGCTTGGGTCCACAAGAGACCCAGTACTTC; cdr3_aa: CASSLGPQETQYF
j_call: TRBJ2-1; d_call: TRBD2; clone_size: NA; v_call: TRBV19; cdr3_nt: TGTGCCAGTAGTACCACTCGGGGGACTAGCGGGAGAGTTGACAATGAGCAGTTCTTC; cdr3_aa: CASSTTRGTSGRVDNEQFF
j_call: TRBJ2-3; d_call: TRBD2; clone_size: NA; v_call: TRBV7-2; cdr3_nt: TGTGCCAGCAGCTCGACTAGCGGGAGAGATACGCAGTATTTT; cdr3_aa: CASSSTSGRDTQYF
j_call: TRBJ1-2; d_call: TRBD1; clone_size: NA; v_call: TRBV27; cdr3_nt: TGTGCCAGCAGCTACGGGACAGGGGCAGGCTACACCTTC; cdr3_aa: CASSYGTGAGYTF
j_call: TRBJ1-6; d_call: NA; clone_size: few; v_call: TRBV30; cdr3_nt: TGTGCCTGGAGTAGGGAGGGCAGGTCCTATTCACCCCTCCACTTT; cdr3_aa: CAWSREGRSYSPLHF
j_call: TRBJ1-3; d_call: NA; clone_size: NA; v_call: TRBV30; cdr3_nt: TGTGCCTGGAGTAAAGAGATCTCTGGAAACACCATATATTTT; cdr3_aa: CAWSKEISGNTIYF
j_call: TRBJ2-1; d_call: TRBD2; clone_size: NA; v_call: TRBV19; cdr3_nt: TGTGCCAGTAGTATCCCAGGACTAGCGGCAAACAATGAGCAGTTCTTC; cdr3_aa: CASSIPGLAANNEQFF
j_call: TRBJ2-7; d_call: TRBD1; clone_size: NA; v_call: TRBV29-1; cdr3_nt: TGCAGCGTTGAAGGGGACAGACTCTACGAGCAGTACTTC; cdr3_aa: CSVEGDRLYEQYF
j_call: TRBJ1-1; d_call: NA; clone_size: NA; v_call: TRBV28; cdr3_nt: TGTGCCAGCAGACCCCCCAAACCCAGTGAAGCTTTCTTT; cdr3_aa: CASRPPKPSEAFF
j_call: TRBJ2-1; d_call: TRBD2; clone_size: NA; v_call: TRBV11-1; cdr3_nt: TGTGCCAGCAGCCCCCGCGGGGGGAGCTCCTACAATGAGCAGTTCTTC; cdr3_aa: CASSPRGGSSYNEQFF
j_call: TRBJ1-2; d_call: NA; clone_size: NA; v_call: TRBV10-3; cdr3_nt: TGTGCCACAAGGGGGGGCAGCTATGGCTACACCTTC; cdr3_aa: CATRGGSYGYTF
j_call: TRBJ2-4; d_call: NA; clone_size: NA; v_call: TRBV5-4; cdr3_nt: TGTGCCAGCAGCACGGACAGCAAAAACATTCAGTACTTC; cdr3_aa: CASSTDSKNIQYF
j_call: TRBJ1-1; d_call: NA; clone_size: NA; v_call: TRBV19; cdr3_nt: TGTGCCAGTAGTATAGGACAAGGGGGGATTGGCACTGAAGCTTTCTTT; cdr3_aa: CASSIGQGGIGTEAFF
j_call: TRBJ1-4; d_call: TRBD1; clone_size: NA; v_call: TRBV7-2; cdr3_nt: TGTGCCAGCAGCAGAGCCGGGACAGCTAATGAAAAACTGTTTTTT; cdr3_aa: CASSRAGTANEKLFF
j_call: TRBJ1-1; d_call: NA; clone_size: NA; v_call: TRBV7-3; cdr3_nt: TGTGCCAGCAGCCAAGATGCAGTAAACACTGAAGCTTTCTTT; cdr3_aa: CASSQDAVNTEAFF
j_call: TRBJ2-4; d_call: NA; clone_size: NA; v_call: TRBV4-1; cdr3_nt: TGCGCCAGCAGATCGGGTTTTTTAGAAACCAAAAACATTCAGTACTTC; cdr3_aa: CASRSGFLETKNIQYF
j_call: TRBJ2-1; d_call: NA; clone_size: once; v_call: TRBV9; cdr3_nt: TGTGCCAGCAGCGCCCTGGGGCTACCAACCTACAATGAGCAGTTCTTC; cdr3_aa: CASSALGLPTYNEQFF
j_call: TRBJ2-7; d_call: TRBD1; clone_size: NA; v_call: TRBV18; cdr3_nt: TGTGCCAGCTCACTAGGACAGGGGAACGAGCAGTACTTC; cdr3_aa: CASSLGQGNEQYF
j_call: TRBJ2-5; d_call: TRBD2; clone_size: NA; v_call: TRBV27; cdr3_nt: TGTGCCAGCACCCCCAGCGGGAGGGCCCATGAGACCCAGTACTTC; cdr3_aa: CASTPSGRAHETQYF
j_call: TRBJ2-1; d_call: NA; clone_size: once; v_call: TRBV11-2; cdr3_nt: TGTGCCAGCAGCTCCAACTTATACGACTCCTACAATGAGCAGTTCTTC; cdr3_aa: CASSSNLYDSYNEQFF
j_call: TRBJ2-6; d_call: TRBD1; clone_size: NA; v_call: TRBV7-9; cdr3_nt: TGTGCCAGCAGCAAAAGTGGGACAGGGGTAATCTCTGGGGCCAACGTCCTGACTTTC; cdr3_aa: CASSKSGTGVISGANVLTF
j_call: TRBJ2-4; d_call: NA; clone_size: NA; v_call: TRBV5-8; cdr3_nt: TGTGCCAGCAGCTTGGAAGGGGCGGGCAAAAACATTCAGTACTTC; cdr3_aa: CASSLEGAGKNIQYF
j_call: TRBJ1-6; d_call: TRBD1; clone_size: NA; v_call: TRBV27; cdr3_nt: TGTGCCAGCAGTCTCTCGCCCCGGGACAGGGCTTTCTATAATTCACCCCTCCACTTT; cdr3_aa: CASSLSPRDRAFYNSPLHF
j_call: TRBJ2-5; d_call: TRBD2; clone_size: NA; v_call: TRBV7-9; cdr3_nt: TGTGCCAGCAGCCTTAGTTCGGGGGGGGAGACCCAGTACTTC; cdr3_aa: CASSLSSGGETQYF